The source of this T cell receptor beta chain is a study of T-cell reconstitution after alpha-beta-depleted transplantation in children. Study results and limitations: Expanded graft clones numbering several hundred reportedly gave rise to alpha-beta T cells about two months after transplant. The study traced high day-60 TCRbeta diversity in some patients to surviving recipient T cells and thymic progenitors. Newly produced T cells mostly accounted for T-cell counts and diversity one year post-transplant.

This CDR3 contains 16 residues. Germline V gene lookup returns CDR1 KGHDR and CDR2 SFDVKD. V lost 4 bases, J lost 1 base, and 14 bases lay in between. The library targeted TCRbeta and was prepared with unique molecular identifiers. In TCRdb, the PCR reads were re-called with MiXCR into one record per CDR3 protein. The sample consists of approximately 400,000 distinct CDR3 sequences, 15% to 20% of them appearing once. A note on this clonotype: Its antigen is not known.

The clonotype comes from a boy less than two years old who had a stem cell transplant for Wiskott-Aldrich syndrome, so the T cells may come from the graft donor. The genes are TRBV24-1 and TRBJ2-3; D remains ambiguous. This material consisted of PBMCs, mostly from graft donor cells, taken 360 days after TCRalphabeta/CD19-depleted stem cell transplant. The CDR3 bases are TGTGCCACCAGTGACCCTTTAGGGCCCCGCACAGATACGCAGTATTTT. Translation: CATSDPLGPRTDTQYF.